The entry that follows covers one T cell receptor beta chain sequence. Antigen unknown. The data were obtained in a study of T cells in Graves' hyperthyroidism and ophthalmopathy. Study results and limitations: Stable hyperthyroidism was told apart from ophthalmopathy by a model built on 13 V-J features. Most thyroid clonotypes expanded above 0.001 were also detected in blood. It was a median about 6 months before onset that the model predicted ophthalmopathy.

Germline CDR1 and CDR2: DFQATT and SNEGSKA (reference sequence). The CDR3 sequence is 17 residues long. The germline V and J ends were trimmed by 4 bases and 4 bases, with 22 bases remaining between them. Amplification yielded TCR beta CDR3 regions, with RNA transcripts as the source. An initial round of RT-PCR targeting the TCR CDR3 relied on the HTBI primer set. MiXCR, applied by TCRdb to the multiplex PCR reads, yields one record per CDR3 protein. This sample has approximately 600,000 distinct CDR3 sequences, with 20% found just once. Sequencing was performed on blood. The sequence was obtained from a man aged 30-40 years with Graves' ophthalmopathy. J is TRBJ2-2 and V is TRBV20-1, with D possibly being TRBD1 or TRBD2 (7 bases each). The chain's CDR3 is CSATGGAGGPLTGELFF. For the CDR3, the DNA is TGCAGTGCTACAGGGGGGGCCGGAGGGCCGCTCACCGGGGAGCTGTTTTTT.